This TCR beta chain was retrieved from a study of blood T cell repertoires in COVID-19. Study-level background: Samples taken during acute and convalescent COVID-19 were collected in the United States, Italy and Spain. Sources were T cells, B-cell-depleted T cells, or PBMCs; the material itself was cDNA or gDNA.

The CDR3 loop spans 15 amino acids. The V and J ends lost 4 bases and 3 bases respectively, with 15 bases between them. CDR1 and CDR2 (germline): SGHRS, YFSETQ. Authors' processing steps: Reference gene primer amplification gave nucleated cell count estimates. Sequencing was performed with immunoSEQ multiplex PCR; in TCRdb, only in-frame clones are kept and a portion is missing. D and trimming were read from the DNA, whereas the V and J calls and clone size are those reported in that table. The repertoire holds some 64,000 clones, with more than 75% as singletons. This clonotype originated in a human donor in a cohort sampled during active COVID-19. The sample comprised peripheral blood. The chain uses TRBV5-1 and TRBJ2-3, with a tentative D call TRBD1 (5 bases). As DNA, the CDR3 is TGCGCCAGCAGCCGTCTTGGGGCCGGGACAGATACGCAGTATTTT. It translates to CASSRLGAGTDTQYF. The complete variable domain, with remaining parts taken from reference TRBV5-1 and TRBJ2-3, reads KAGVTQTPRYLIKTRGQQVTLSCSPISGHRSVSWYQQTPGQGLQFLFEYFSETQRNKGNFPGRFSGRQFSNSRSEMNVSTLELGDSALYLCASSRLGAGTDTQYFGPGTRLTVL.